A selection of T cell receptor beta chains follows, all from one sample in a study of T-cell reconstitution after alpha-beta-depleted transplantation in children. TCRdb re-called the PCR reads with MiXCR, one entry per CDR3 protein. This table holds nearly 20,000 distinct CDR3 sequences, 10% to 15% found once. The sample in question was PBMCs, mostly from graft donor cells, obtained 60 days after TCRalphabeta/CD19-depleted stem cell transplant. These receptors came from a female patient between 2 and 15 years old who had a stem cell transplant for congenital amegakaryocytic thrombocytopenia, so the T cells may come from the graft donor. CDR3s include the opening cysteine and the closing phenylalanine or tryptophan. Each record gives: V gene, CDR3 protein.

v_call: TRBV30; cdr3_aa: CAWSTLFYEQYF
v_call: TRBV7-8; cdr3_aa: CASSLEAAVSYEQYF
v_call: TRBV6-1; cdr3_aa: CASRKSGKTDTQYF
v_call: TRBV29-1; cdr3_aa: CSVDKGLGNTGELFF
v_call: TRBV7-2; cdr3_aa: CASSRRVTGTYNEQFF
v_call: TRBV20-1; cdr3_aa: CSARDSATGLRETQYF
v_call: TRBV19; cdr3_aa: CASSIGLGVFPTTDTQYF
v_call: TRBV7-8; cdr3_aa: CASSLAGHQPQHF
v_call: TRBV7-2; cdr3_aa: CASSSERDYNTGELFF
v_call: TRBV2; cdr3_aa: CAFCLGTSGSASYNEQFF
v_call: TRBV6-5; cdr3_aa: CASSVRGSEQYF
v_call: TRBV5-1; cdr3_aa: CASSPNGGEQYF
v_call: TRBV18; cdr3_aa: CASSPSQETQYF
v_call: TRBV25-1; cdr3_aa: CASSGYNEQFF
v_call: TRBV24-1; cdr3_aa: CATSGLADNEQFF